Listed here are 20 T cell receptor beta chains from one sample, sequenced in a study of cytomegalovirus exposure and HLA in healthy donors. In the PCR, 60 Vbeta and 13 Jbeta primers were used. Clones were sequenced by immunoSEQ multiplex PCR, and TCRdb holds only the in-frame ones, with some missing. The table lists 150,000 to 170,000 clones, 80% of them singletons. Specimen: PBMCs. Every receptor here comes from a woman aged 40 to 50 in good health and CMV-seropositive.

CDR3 bases: TGTGCCAGCAGTCTTACTAGCGGGAGCAACTACGAGCAGTACTTC. The encoded protein is CASSLTSGSNYEQYF. V usage is TRBV5-5 and J usage is TRBJ2-7; 11 nucleotides line up with TRBD2. The CDR3 spans 15 residues. The trim removed 5 bases at V and 3 bases at J, leaving 7 bases unmatched. Germline V lookup: CDR1 SGHKS, CDR2 YYEKEE (reference sequence).

The chain is built from TRBV7-9 and TRBJ2-7; possible D gene TRBD2, 6 bases. The germline gives CDR1 SEHNR, CDR2 FQNEAQ (reference sequence). Trimming stripped 3 bases from V and 10 bases from J, with 10 bases between. The CDR3 is 11 residues long. The CDR3 loop is CASSFSGKQYF. The CDR3 region has the DNA TGTGCCAGCAGCTTTAGCGGAAAACAGTACTTC.

This chain joins TRBV18 and TRBJ2-7, with TRBD1 as a possible D gene (5 bases). Germline V gene lookup returns CDR1 KGHSH and CDR2 LQKENI. V lost 3 bases to trimming and J lost 2 bases, with 17 bases between them. CDR3 size: 16 residues. The CDR3 sequence is CASSPRRTPRPYEQYF. The CDR3 nucleotides read TGTGCCAGCTCACCCCGCCGGACACCACGCCCCTACGAGCAGTACTTC. The variable domain in full, completed from reference TRBV18 and TRBJ2-7, reads NAGVMQNPRHLVRRRGQEARLRCSPMKGHSHVYWYRQLPEEGLKFMVYLQKENIIDESGMPKERFSAEFPKEGPSILRIQQVVRGDSAAYFCASSPRRTPRPYEQYFGPGTRLTVT.

The J gene is TRBJ2-7, the V gene TRBV2; possible D gene TRBD1, 6 bases. Germline V CDR1 and CDR2: SNHLY, FYNNEI. V was cut by 7 bases and J by 7 bases, with 14 bases left in between. The length of the CDR3 is 12 residues. Here the CDR3 reads CASNRAPREQYF. In DNA, the CDR3 is TGTGCCAGCAACAGGGCCCCCAGGGAGCAGTACTTC.

This clone appeared a single time. The chain employs TRBV18 and TRBJ1-1; D might be TRBD1 (6 bases). The CDR3 consists of 14 residues. Germline CDR1 reads KGHSH; CDR2 reads LQKENI. The V gene lost 6 bases and the J gene lost 5 bases, with 16 bases spanning the gap. The CDR3 sequence is CASSSPRDRTEAFF. For the CDR3, the DNA is TGTGCCAGCTCGTCACCAAGAGACAGGACTGAAGCTTTCTTT.

This rearrangement joins TRBV28 to TRBJ2-1; TRBD2 matches at 13 bases. V shed 3 bases and J 6 bases; nucleotides not matched to a gene: 5. Germline values: CDR1 MDHEN, CDR2 SYDVKM. The CDR3 consists of 16 residues. The CDR3 reads CASSFSRLAGGNEQFF. The CDR3 DNA is TGTGCCAGCAGTTTTTCCAGACTAGCGGGAGGCAATGAGCAGTTCTTC. Combining the CDR3 with reference TRBV28 and TRBJ2-1 gives the whole variable domain DVKVTQSSRYLVKRTGEKVFLECVQDMDHENMFWYRQDPGLGLRLIYFSYDVKMKEKGDIPEGYSVSREKKERFSLILESASTNQTSMYLCASSFSRLAGGNEQFFGPGTRLTVL.

The rearrangement links TRBV11-3 to TRBJ2-5, with TRBD1 matching over 11 bases. The CDR3 has 16 residues. In germline, CDR1 is SGHNT, CDR2 YENEEA. The V gene end was trimmed by 1 base and the J gene end by 5 bases; junction bases not matched to a gene: 6. The CDR3 loop reads CASSLGGTGGRETQYF. As DNA, the CDR3 is TGTGCCAGCAGCTTAGGTGGGACAGGGGGACGGGAGACCCAGTACTTC. Full variable domain (remainder filled in from reference TRBV11-3 and TRBJ2-5): EAGVVQSPRYKIIEKKQPVAFWCNPISGHNTLYWYLQNLGQGPELLIRYENEEAVDDSQLPKDRFSAERLKGVDSTLKIQPAELGDSAVYLCASSLGGTGGRETQYFGPGTRLLVL.

The J gene is TRBJ2-1, the V gene TRBV19, with D perhaps TRBD1 (5 bases). Germline CDR1 LNHDA, CDR2 SQIVND (reference sequence). There are 15 residues in the CDR3. V dropped 0 bases and J dropped 6 bases, with 12 bases sitting between them. CDR3 sequence (DNA): TGTGCCAGTAGTATAGACAGGGTCTCTCCCAATGAGCAGTTCTTC. Translation: CASSIDRVSPNEQFF.

This clone came up a few times. The chain employs TRBV6-6 and TRBJ2-7; weak D call: TRBD1 (5 bases). This CDR3 contains 15 residues. Germline CDR1 is MNHNY and CDR2 is SVGAGI (reference sequence). The ends were cut back, 0 bases at V and 5 bases at J, with 14 bases in the middle. Here the CDR3 DNA reads TGTGCCAGCAGTTACTCGGTAGGCAGGGCGAACGAGCAGTACTTC. It encodes CASSYSVGRANEQYF.

The genes are TRBV2 and TRBJ2-3, with TRBD2 as a possible D gene (6 bases). Germline V gene sequence: CDR1 SNHLY, CDR2 FYNNEI. The CDR3 length is 15 residues. V was cut by 6 bases and J by 0 bases, with 13 bases left in between. This CDR3 reads CASRVAGRSTDTQYF. CDR3 sequence (DNA): TGTGCCAGCAGGGTCGCGGGGCGGAGCACAGATACGCAGTATTTT.

This chain joins TRBV7-6 and TRBJ2-5; 9 bases align to TRBD2. The germline V gene has CDR1 SGHVS and CDR2 FNYEAQ. CDR3 length: 16 residues. The V segment lost 6 bases and the J segment 5 bases; nucleotides outside the gene matches: 13. The CDR3 nucleotides are TGTGCCAGCAGTTCAGGGGCGGGAGGGGTTTGGGAGACCCAGTACTTC. This gives the protein CASSSGAGGVWETQYF.

The chain links TRBV21-1 to TRBJ2-1; the DNA was not used to check the table's D call, TRBD2. TRBV21-1 is an annotated pseudogene. The CDR3 runs 19 residues. The CDR3 region is CASSKGTEHAGASYNEQFF. The CDR3 DNA reads as TGTGCCAGCAGCAAAGGCACGGAGCACGCGGGAGCCTCCTACAATGAGCAGTTCTTC.

The chain uses TRBV5-1 and TRBJ1-1, with TRBD1 identical over 9 bases. Germline V lookup: CDR1 SGHRS, CDR2 YFSETQ. The J segment lost 0 bases and the V segment lost 3 bases, leaving 18 bases of the junction unmatched. There are 20 residues in the CDR3. The CDR3 region is CASSSGGSGQGRVLNTEAFF. The CDR3, as DNA: TGCGCCAGCAGCTCCGGGGGTTCGGGACAGGGCAGGGTGTTGAACACTGAAGCTTTCTTT.

V usage is TRBV28 and J usage is TRBJ2-5, with 12 bases lining up with TRBD2. Germline V gene data show CDR1 as MDHEN and CDR2 as SYDVKM. The junction had 6 bases not matched to a gene; V was cut back by 5 bases and J by 2 bases. CDR3 length: 16 residues. The CDR3 bases are TGTGCCAGCAGTCCCACACTAGCGGGAGGACAAGAGACCCAGTACTTC. Encoded protein: CASSPTLAGGQETQYF.

This clone has a handful of counts. This chain links TRBV6-5 with TRBJ2-3, with D perhaps TRBD1 (6 bases). This CDR3 is 15 amino acids long. The V and J ends lost 5 bases and 0 bases respectively, with 12 bases between them. The germline V gene encodes CDR1 MNHEY and CDR2 SVGAGI. The chain's CDR3 is CASSPGVTSTDTQYF. CDR3 in DNA: TGTGCCAGCAGTCCAGGGGTCACTAGCACAGATACGCAGTATTTT.

The chain links TRBV27 to TRBJ2-7; D is perhaps TRBD2 (7 bases). Germline values: CDR1 MNHEY, CDR2 SMNVEV (reference sequence). Trimming stripped 2 bases from V and 3 bases from J, with 11 bases between. CDR3 length: 14 residues. The CDR3 DNA is TGTGCCAGCAGTTTAGGGGGGGCCGTCTACGAGCAGTACTTC. It is translated as CASSLGGAVYEQYF.

The V gene is TRBV7-2, the J gene TRBJ2-1; 10 nucleotides agree with TRBD2. The V gene end was trimmed by 5 bases and the J gene end by 6 bases; junction bases not matched to a gene: 4. From germline, CDR1 is SGHTA and CDR2 FQGNSA. The CDR3 has 14 amino acids. Written as DNA, the CDR3 is TGTGCCAGCAGCCCAAGGACTAGCGGCAATGAGCAGTTCTTC. Its translation: CASSPRTSGNEQFF.

This clone was counted only a few times. The chain uses TRBV4-2 and TRBJ2-5, with TRBD1 as a possible D gene (6 bases). V lost 1 base, J lost 3 bases, and 9 bases lay in between. Germline V gene lookup returns CDR1 LGHNA and CDR2 YNFKEQ. The CDR3 extends over 14 amino acids. CDR3 bases: TGTGCCAGCAGCCAAGGGGGGCAGAAAGAGACCCAGTACTTC. It yields the protein CASSQGGQKETQYF.

The chain links TRBV7-9 to TRBJ2-7, with D tentatively TRBD2 (6 bases). The CDR3 is 14 amino acids. CDR1 and CDR2 from the germline V gene are SEHNR and FQNEAQ (reference sequence). Trimming stripped 5 bases from V and 3 bases from J, with 14 bases between. CDR3 DNA sequence: TGTGCCAGCAGCCCCCGCGGGGCAGACTACGAGCAGTACTTC. It translates to CASSPRGADYEQYF.

The CDR3 DNA sequence: TGTGCCAGCAGTTCTAGCGGGAGAACCTACGAGCAGTACTTC. Protein product: CASSSSGRTYEQYF. The rearrangement links TRBV6-1 to TRBJ2-7; 10 bases are a match to TRBD2. The CDR3 runs to 14 residues. V shed 5 bases and J 2 bases; nucleotides not matched to a gene: 3. Germline assignment: CDR1 MNHNS and CDR2 SASEGT.